The 17 T cell receptor beta chains listed next were all sequenced from one sample in a study of blood T cell repertoires in COVID-19 (dated by TCRdb to the early 2020s). Receptor amplification or capture employed the immunoSEQ multiplex PCR assay. TCRdb's version of the immuneACCESS table is confined to in-frame rearrangements and falls short of the full clone set. An unresolved V gene accounts for under half of the shortfall where checked; the remainder is of unknown origin. Across this sample there are about 130,000 clones, with 75% to 90% seen only once. The ten largest clonotypes hold more than 40% of the sample. The sequenced sample was peripheral blood. The receptors shown here come from a human donor in a cohort sampled during active COVID-19.

This clone has a handful of counts. The V gene is TRBV5-1, the J gene TRBJ1-1; D ambiguous. The CDR3 contains 15 residues. V shed 0 bases and J shed 0 bases, with 9 bases lying between them. In germline, CDR1 is SGHRS, CDR2 YFSETQ. The CDR3, as DNA: TGCGCCAGCAGCTTGGACCAAACAGTGAACACTGAAGCTTTCTTT. This translates into CASSLDQTVNTEAFF.

This clone was recorded a few times. This chain connects TRBV13 to TRBJ2-7; 12 nucleotides match TRBD2. V was pared by 3 bases and J by 2 bases, with 2 bases of the junction left unmatched. Per germline, CDR1 PRHDT and CDR2 FYEKMQ (reference sequence). The CDR3 extends over 15 amino acids. The CDR3 protein is CASSFRLAGAYEQYF. The CDR3 DNA sequence: TGTGCCAGCAGCTTTCGACTAGCGGGGGCCTACGAGCAGTACTTC.

This chain connects TRBV5-8 to TRBJ1-1; 9 bases align to TRBD1. Losses at the gene ends were 5 bases for V and 10 bases for J; bases not matched to a gene: 12. Germline V CDR1 and CDR2: SGHTS, YDEGEE. This CDR3 has 14 amino acids. Written as DNA, the CDR3 is TGTGCCAGCAGATCCCAAACAGGGGGCTCTCGAGCTTTCTTT. Residues: CASRSQTGGSRAFF.

The chain carries TRBV5-4 and TRBJ1-2; 9 nucleotides match TRBD1. The V gene's germline CDR1 is SGHNT and CDR2 YYREEE (reference sequence). V lost 0 bases to trimming and J lost 8 bases; unmatched junction nucleotides: 5. This CDR3 comprises 14 residues. The DNA of the CDR3 is TGTGCCAGCAGCTTGGGGGACAGGGAGCACGGCTACACCTTC. Translated, it gives CASSLGDREHGYTF.

The CDR3 DNA reads as TGTGCCAGCAGCTTAGCGCCAGCGGGGGGGCTCACAGATACGCAGTATTTT. Its translation: CASSLAPAGGLTDTQYF. This sequence joins TRBV7-2 and TRBJ2-3; TRBD2 matches at 10 bases. This CDR3 is 17 amino acids long. Germline V lookup: CDR1 SGHTA, CDR2 FQGNSA. Trimming removed 0 bases from V and 2 bases from J; junction bases left unmatched: 5.

CDR3 amino acids: CASSLVAGGGTGELFF. In nucleotides, the CDR3 is TGTGCCAGCAGCTTGGTTGCAGGGGGCGGAACCGGGGAGCTGTTTTTT. The chain recombines TRBV5-4 with TRBJ2-2, with 8 bases matching TRBD1. J gave up 5 bases and V 0 bases, and 6 bases lay outside the gene matches. Germline CDR1 reads SGHNT; CDR2 reads YYREEE (reference sequence). The CDR3 has 16 residues.

The V gene is TRBV11-3, the J gene TRBJ2-4; 11 bases are shared with TRBD1. The CDR3 extends over 20 amino acids. Germline V gene lookup returns CDR1 SGHNT and CDR2 YENEEA. The junction had 16 bases not matched to a gene; V was cut back by 4 bases and J by 2 bases. DNA for the CDR3: TGTGCCAGCAGCTCTGGACAGGGGGCGCTTTTTGATGAGTCCAAAAACATTCAGTACTTC. It specifies CASSSGQGALFDESKNIQYF.

This clone was counted a few times. The chain combines TRBV19 with TRBJ1-6; 10 bases are a match to TRBD1. V shed 6 bases and J 8 bases; nucleotides not matched to a gene: 7. Germline V gene lookup returns CDR1 LNHDA and CDR2 SQIVND (reference sequence). This CDR3 comprises 15 residues. The CDR3 sequence is CASSPPGQGYSPLHF. CDR3 bases: TGTGCCAGTAGCCCCCCGGGACAGGGGTATTCACCCCTCCACTTT.

The chain links TRBV5-4 to TRBJ2-3; possibly TRBD2 for D (5 bases). Germline CDR1 reads SGHNT; CDR2 reads YYREEE (reference sequence). V lost 0 bases and J lost 1, with 9 bases in between. The CDR3 consists of 15 residues. For the CDR3, the DNA is TGTGCCAGCAGCTTGGAAGCGGAGGGCACAGATACGCAGTATTTT. Its translation: CASSLEAEGTDTQYF.

This clone was detected a few times. The rearrangement joins TRBV7-3 to TRBJ1-6; D gene unclear. CDR1 and CDR2 from the germline V gene are SGHTA and FQGTGA. The germline V and J ends were trimmed by 1 base and 6 bases, with 7 bases remaining between them. The CDR3 loop spans 14 amino acids. The CDR3: CASSLNGGNSPLHF. The CDR3 coding sequence is TGTGCCAGCAGCTTAAACGGCGGTAATTCACCCCTCCACTTT.

The chain has TRBV27 and TRBJ2-7; D might be TRBD2 (5 bases). CDR1 MNHEY and CDR2 SMNVEV come from the germline V gene (reference sequence). The CDR3 consists of 14 residues. The V end was cut by 0 bases, the J end by 6 bases, with 12 bases between. In DNA, the CDR3 is TGTGCCAGCAGTTTATCTGGACTCGTGGGCGAGCAGTACGTC. It codes for CASSLSGLVGEQYV.

V is TRBV7-8 and J is TRBJ2-2; TRBD2 might be the D (5 bases). This CDR3 spans 12 amino acids. The V and J ends lost 5 bases and 7 bases respectively, with 8 bases between them. Germline V gene data show CDR1 as SGHVS and CDR2 as FQNEAQ. CDR3: CASSQTSGELFF. CDR3 nucleotides: TGTGCCAGCAGCCAAACTAGCGGGGAGCTGTTTTTT.

The chain is built from TRBV9 and TRBJ2-1, with 9 bases that match TRBD1. There are 17 residues in the CDR3. The junction had 17 bases not matched to a gene; V was cut back by 4 bases and J by 9 bases. Germline CDR1 SGDLS, CDR2 YYNGEE. The CDR3 nucleotides are TGTGCCAGCAGCCCCCAGGGAGGACAGGGGTTGTACGGTGAGCAGTTCTTC. It is translated as CASSPQGGQGLYGEQFF.

The rearrangement links TRBV5-1 to TRBJ1-3; TRBD1 might be the D (5 bases). The CDR3 contains 13 residues. The germline V and J ends were trimmed by 4 bases and 4 bases, with 9 bases remaining between them. Per the germline V gene, CDR1 is SGHRS and CDR2 is YFSETQ. The CDR3 here is CASSPTEGNTIYF. The CDR3 DNA is TGCGCCAGCAGCCCGACAGAGGGAAACACCATATATTTT. Full variable domain (rest looked up from reference TRBV5-1 and TRBJ1-3): KAGVTQTPRYLIKTRGQQVTLSCSPISGHRSVSWYQQTPGQGLQFLFEYFSETQRNKGNFPGRFSGRQFSNSRSEMNVSTLELGDSALYLCASSPTEGNTIYFGEGSWLTVV.

The chain has TRBV10-3 and TRBJ1-2; D possibly corresponds to TRBD1 (6 bases). Looked up from germline, CDR1 is ENHRY and CDR2 is SYGVKD. The CDR3 covers 12 residues. V was cut by 10 bases and J by 3 bases, with 12 bases left in between. The CDR3 DNA reads TGTGCCACCCGAAAGGGGGACTATGGCTACACCTTC. Its protein is CATRKGDYGYTF.

This chain uses TRBV29-1 with TRBJ2-5; no definite D call. The CDR3 extends over 12 amino acids. CDR1 SQVTM and CDR2 ANQGSEA come from the germline V gene. V was cut by 2 bases and J by 0 bases, with 4 bases left in between. CDR3 DNA sequence: TGCAGCGTTGAAACATACCAAGAGACCCAGTACTTC. Translated, it gives CSVETYQETQYF.

This clone has just one count. CDR3 protein: CASSLTGGALNEQFF. As DNA, the CDR3 is TGTGCCAGTAGTCTAACAGGGGGCGCGTTGAATGAGCAGTTCTTC. This rearrangement joins TRBV19 to TRBJ2-1; 9 nucleotides align to TRBD1. Trimming took 5 bases from V and 7 from J; bases not matched to a gene: 9. Looked up from germline, CDR1 is LNHDA and CDR2 is SQIVND (reference sequence). The CDR3 contains 15 residues. Complete variable domain (other parts from reference TRBV19 and TRBJ2-1): DGGITQSPKYLFRKEGQNVTLSCEQNLNHDAMYWYRQDPGQGLRLIYYSQIVNDFQKGDIAEGYSVSREKKESFPLTVTSAQKNPTAFYLCASSLTGGALNEQFFGPGTRLTVL.